These T cell receptor beta chains were read from a single sample in a study of somatic mutations in cytotoxic T cells in rheumatoid arthritis. Only in-frame clones appear in the TCRdb table, and some are missing; sequencing was by immunoSEQ multiplex PCR. The profile shows about 17,000 clones, 70% to 85% of them singletons. Sequencing was done on a sample of CD8+ T cells sorted from blood. The source is an adult with rheumatoid arthritis. The CDR3 runs from the conserved cysteine through the conserved F or W. D genes are given only for firm matches. Clone size is shown for a subset of rows, as once, few, many or a class of expanded clone.

d_gene	j_gene	abundance	v_gene	CDR3aa	CDR3nt
TRBD1	TRBJ2-7	-	TRBV9	CASSPTGTASYEQYF	TGTGCCAGCAGCCCTACCGGGACAGCCTCCTACGAGCAGTACTTC
-	TRBJ1-6	-	TRBV7-2	CASSYHSSYNSPLHF	TGTGCCAGCAGCTACCACAGCTCCTATAATTCACCCCTCCACTTT
-	TRBJ2-7	-	TRBV30	CARIRWSAGHTQGTYEQYF	TGTGCCCGGATTAGGTGGTCAGCGGGACATACCCAGGGCACCTACGAGCAGTACTTC
-	TRBJ1-3	-	TRBV5-1	CASSLDPSTQSSDSGNTIYF	TGCGCCAGCAGCTTGGACCCGTCAACACAGAGTTCTGACTCTGGAAACACCATATATTTT
-	TRBJ2-3	-	TRBV30	CAWSVTSSDTQYF	TGTGCCTGGAGTGTAACCAGTTCAGATACGCAGTATTTT
TRBD2	TRBJ2-1	-	TRBV7-9	CASSLWTSRSYNEQFF	TGTGCCAGCAGCCTGTGGACTAGCCGATCCTACAATGAGCAGTTCTTC
TRBD1	TRBJ1-2	-	TRBV6-6	CASSSGQGEGYTF	TGTGCCAGCAGCTCCGGACAGGGTGAAGGCTACACCTTC
-	TRBJ1-2	-	TRBV6-1	CASSEWATEGYGYTF	TGTGCCAGCAGTGAATGGGCAACAGAGGGATATGGCTACACCTTC
-	TRBJ1-1	-	TRBV7-9	CASTNTRELVNTEAFF	TGTGCCAGCACCAACACCCGGGAGCTGGTAAACACTGAAGCTTTCTTT
TRBD2	TRBJ2-3	once	TRBV29-1	CSVDALAGEGLLTDTQYF	TGCAGCGTTGACGCCCTAGCGGGAGAGGGTCTCCTCACAGATACGCAGTATTTT
TRBD2	TRBJ2-1	few	TRBV9	CASSVARLAAYNEQFF	TGTGCCAGCAGCGTAGCCCGACTAGCGGCCTACAATGAGCAGTTCTTC
TRBD2	TRBJ2-3	-	TRBV10-3	CASGTSGGYTDTQYF	TGTGCCTCGGGGACTAGCGGGGGGTACACAGATACGCAGTATTTT
-	TRBJ2-7	-	TRBV12-5	CASALVANYEQYF	TGTGCTAGTGCCTTGGTGGCTAACTACGAGCAGTACTTC
-	TRBJ2-3	-	TRBV6-4	CASSTRGGTDTQYF	TGTGCCAGCAGTACCAGGGGTGGGACAGATACGCAGTATTTT
-	TRBJ2-7	-	TRBV7-9	CASSLDYSREQYF	TGTGCCAGCAGCTTAGATTACAGCCGCGAGCAGTACTTC
TRBD2	TRBJ2-1	-	TRBV6-5	CASSYSAGEGEQFF	TGTGCCAGCAGTTACTCGGCGGGAGAGGGGGAGCAGTTCTTC
TRBD2	TRBJ2-2	-	TRBV5-6	CASSLGGGLTGELFF	TGTGCCAGCAGCTTGGGCGGGGGGCTCACCGGGGAGCTGTTTTTT
TRBD1	TRBJ1-2	-	TRBV13	CASSLGRTGQYGYTF	TGTGCCAGCAGCTTAGGCCGGACAGGGCAATATGGCTACACCTTC
-	TRBJ2-3	-	TRBV6-6	CASILTPGTPDTQYF	TGTGCCAGCATTCTCACCCCGGGTACCCCAGATACGCAGTATTTT
-	TRBJ1-2	few	TRBV30	CAWNSQGRYGYTF	TGTGCCTGGAATTCGCAGGGGCGGTATGGCTACACCTTC
-	TRBJ1-2	-	TRBV5-1	CASSLGGPDYGYTF	TGCGCCAGCAGCTTGGGGGGCCCAGACTATGGCTACACCTTC
TRBD1	TRBJ2-1	once	TRBV6-1	CASSERTGSSYNEQFF	TGTGCCAGCAGTGAAAGGACAGGGAGCTCCTACAATGAGCAGTTCTTC
-	TRBJ1-6	-	TRBV4-1	CASSQEKGVQSPLHF	TGCGCCAGCAGCCAAGAGAAGGGGGTACAATCACCCCTCCACTTT
-	TRBJ1-2	-	TRBV7-9	CASSLDSLFYGYTF	TGTGCCAGCAGCTTAGACTCTCTTTTCTATGGCTACACCTTC
-	TRBJ2-1	-	TRBV5-6	CASSSGISPNEQFF	TGTGCCAGCAGCTCCGGGATCTCTCCTAATGAGCAGTTCTTC
-	TRBJ1-1	once	TRBV6-5	CASLRGANTEAFF	TGTGCCAGCCTTCGGGGGGCGAACACTGAAGCTTTCTTT
-	TRBJ2-4	-	TRBV6-1	CASSEEGANIQYF	TGTGCCAGCAGTGAAGAGGGCGCAAACATTCAGTACTTC
-	TRBJ1-5	few	TRBV4-1	CASSQPTVRQPQHF	TGCGCCAGCAGCCAACCGACAGTGCGTCAGCCCCAGCATTTT
TRBD2	TRBJ2-7	-	TRBV6-5	CASSYTAGGPYEQYF	TGTGCCAGCAGTTACACGGCGGGGGGGCCTTACGAGCAGTACTTC
TRBD1	TRBJ2-1	once	TRBV28	CASSIDRVSWKNEQFF	TGTGCCAGCAGTATAGACAGGGTTAGTTGGAAAAATGAGCAGTTCTTC